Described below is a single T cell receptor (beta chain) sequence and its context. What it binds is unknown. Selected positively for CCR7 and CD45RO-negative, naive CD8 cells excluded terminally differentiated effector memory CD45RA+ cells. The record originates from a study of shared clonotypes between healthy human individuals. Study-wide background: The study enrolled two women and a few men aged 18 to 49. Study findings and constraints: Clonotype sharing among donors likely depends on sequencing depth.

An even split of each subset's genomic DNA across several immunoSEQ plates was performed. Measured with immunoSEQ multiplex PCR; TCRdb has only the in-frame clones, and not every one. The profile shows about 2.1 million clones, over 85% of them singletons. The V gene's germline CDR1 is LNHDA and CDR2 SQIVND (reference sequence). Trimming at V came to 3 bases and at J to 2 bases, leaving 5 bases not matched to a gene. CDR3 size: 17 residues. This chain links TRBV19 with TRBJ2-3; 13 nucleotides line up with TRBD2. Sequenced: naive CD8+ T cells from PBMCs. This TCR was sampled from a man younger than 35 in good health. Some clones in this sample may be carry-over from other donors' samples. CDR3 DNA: TGTGCCAGTAGTATCTTGACTAGCGGGAGGTTCACAGATACGCAGTATTTT. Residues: CASSILTSGRFTDTQYF.